Shown below are 4 T cell receptor beta chains from a single sample sequenced in a study of radiotherapy plus CTLA-4 blockade in lung cancer. Here immunoSEQ multiplex PCR was the method, and the copy in TCRdb shows in-frame clones only, minus some. This table holds some 50,000 clones, approximately 84% found once. The specimen was peripheral blood, collected from a patient treated with radiotherapy plus ipilimumab. These receptor sequences come from a human donor with non-small cell lung cancer whose response to radiotherapy plus ipilimumab could not be evaluated.

In nucleotides, the CDR3 is TGTGCCAGCAGTCCCACCCATACAAACTCTGGGGCCAACGTCCTGACTTTC. It specifies CASSPTHTNSGANVLTF. The chain is built from TRBV28 and TRBJ2-6; D is ambiguous. The CDR3 spans 17 residues. CDR1 MDHEN and CDR2 SYDVKM come from the germline V gene. V was cut by 5 bases and J by 0 bases, with 14 bases left in between.

Only one count was recorded for this clone. The gene calls are TRBV29-1 and TRBJ1-2; 7 bases map to TRBD1. Germline V gene data show CDR1 as SQVTM and CDR2 as ANQGSEA. After removal of 5 bases from V and 0 bases from J, the junction contained 9 bases not matched to a gene. The CDR3 runs to 15 residues. CDR3 sequence reads: CSVIDRARTNYGYTF. For the CDR3, the DNA is TGCAGCGTTATCGACAGGGCCCGGACTAACTATGGCTACACCTTC.

The chain couples TRBV7-6 to TRBJ1-2; 8 bases match TRBD1. In germline, CDR1 is SGHVS, CDR2 FNYEAQ. This CDR3 has 15 residues. J gave up 7 bases and V 1 base, and 8 bases lay outside the gene matches. The CDR3 protein is CASSLGAGGIGGYTF. The CDR3 DNA is TGTGCCAGCAGCTTAGGGGCAGGGGGCATCGGTGGCTACACCTTC.

The chain joins TRBV4-3 to TRBJ1-6; 7 nucleotides align to TRBD1. This CDR3 has 15 amino acids. With V trimmed by 2 bases and J by 6 bases, 4 bases remained unmatched. Germline assignment: CDR1 LGHNA and CDR2 YSLEER. DNA for the CDR3: TGCGCCAGCAGCCAAAAGACAGGGTTTAATTCACCCCTCCACTTT. Amino acids: CASSQKTGFNSPLHF.